The TCR beta chain under discussion was sequenced for a study of blood T cells in healthy people across ages. This clonotype was observed a handful of times. CDR1 is LGHDT and CDR2 is YNNKEL in the germline V gene (reference sequence). Trimming took 2 bases from V and 8 from J, leaving 15 bases between them. The CDR3 covers 14 residues. A second about 7 to 11 cycle PCR used barcoded and J-beta primers. TCRdb ran MiXCR on the 5' RACE reads and lists one entry per CDR3 protein. The sample includes roughly 800,000 distinct CDR3 sequences, around half of them seen just once. The receptor was derived from a man aged 80 or over in good health. The rearrangement links TRBV3-1 to TRBJ1-2; D possibly corresponds to TRBD1 (6 bases). The specimen sequenced was blood. The CDR3 protein is CASSQLGAGGGYTF. DNA of the CDR3: TGTGCCAGCAGCCAACTGGGGGCTGGAGGCGGCTACACCTTC.